The sequence of this TCR beta chain was determined in a study of OX40 agonist ivuxolimab in advanced cancers. Study-level information: Every 2 weeks, patients received ivuxolimab intravenously, dosed at 0.01 to 10 mg/kg. Melanoma, hepatocellular carcinoma, head and neck or renal cell cancer occurred in dose-escalation patients. General observations from the study: CD8+ T cells (on average) carried more expanded clones than CD4+ T cells.

Trimming shortened V by 6 bases and J by 3 bases, and 14 bases separated the two germline ends. Germline values: CDR1 MNHNY, CDR2 SVGAGI (reference sequence). This CDR3 is 15 amino acids long. Measured with immunoSEQ multiplex PCR; TCRdb has only the in-frame clones, and not every one. Here the sample spans some 98,000 clones, about 80% being singletons. Points on this clone: Its target is unknown.

Source: CD4+ or CD8+ T cells sorted from blood, taken in a trial of the OX40 agonist ivuxolimab. This receptor was obtained from an adult with an advanced solid tumor such as melanoma, head and neck, liver or kidney cancer. The chain combines TRBV6-6 with TRBJ1-4; TRBD1 is a possible D gene (5 bases). CDR3 in amino acids: CASSPDRGSNEKLFF. CDR3 coding DNA: TGTGCCAGCAGCCCCGACAGAGGGTCTAATGAAAAACTGTTTTTT.